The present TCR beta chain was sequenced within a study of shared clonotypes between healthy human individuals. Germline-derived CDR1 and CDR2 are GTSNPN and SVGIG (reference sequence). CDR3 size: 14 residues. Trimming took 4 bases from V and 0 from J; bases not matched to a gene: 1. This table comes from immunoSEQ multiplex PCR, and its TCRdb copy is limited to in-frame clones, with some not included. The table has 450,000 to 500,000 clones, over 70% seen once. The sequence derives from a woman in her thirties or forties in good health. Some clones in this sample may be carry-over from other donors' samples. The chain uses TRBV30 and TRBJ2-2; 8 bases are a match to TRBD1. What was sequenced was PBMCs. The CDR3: CAWKDRANTGELFF. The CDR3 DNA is TGTGCCTGGAAGGACAGGGCGAACACCGGGGAGCTGTTTTTT.